This paragraph reports one TCR beta chain. Its antigen is undetermined. The authors reverse transcribed all of the isolated RNA, so sequencing captured expressed TCRB transcripts. Libraries were prepared by immunoSEQ multiplex PCR; TCRdb keeps only in-frame clonotypes and omits some of them. The sample carries about 710,000 clones, roughly an eighth recorded once. This sample was included in a study of beta chain features in type 1 diabetes. Study observations and caveats: In every one of the four CD4+ subsets, TCRB CDR3s were moderately but significantly shorter in Type 1 diabetes patients.

The CDR3 is 16 amino acids. CDR1 SGDLS and CDR2 YYNGEE come from the germline V gene. The V segment lost 3 bases and the J segment 7 bases; nucleotides outside the gene matches: 12. Sequenced sample: naive CD4+ T cells from blood. V gene TRBV9 combines with J gene TRBJ2-3; 9 nucleotides agree with TRBD2. This receptor was identified in a man aged 18 to 30 with type 1 diabetes. CDR3 amino acids: CASSAATGTSTYTQYF. CDR3 in DNA: TGTGCCAGCAGCGCCGCCACCGGGACTAGCACTTATACGCAGTATTTT.